Following are 27 T cell receptor beta chains from one sample sequenced in a study of T cell responses to AZD1222 COVID-19 vaccine listed by TCRdb under 2021. The time point label here, explained by the study, means: baseline before first vaccination. Library method: the immunoSEQ multiplex PCR assay. This is the immuneACCESS table as TCRdb keeps it, with only in-frame sequences that have V and J called. A part of the clones is gone; compared with another copy, unresolved V genes explain less than half, and the rest is unexplained. The sample records around 100,000 clones, just under 90% of which are singletons. Around a sixth of the sample is held by the ten biggest clonotypes. The source material was peripheral blood, sampled on day 0 of AZD1222 vaccination. The source is an adult in good health.

The J gene is TRBJ1-4, the V gene TRBV3-1 (or the pseudogene TRBV3-2); possible D gene TRBD1, 6 bases. The germline CDR1 and CDR2 sequences are LGHDT and YNNKEL (reference sequence). V dropped 3 bases and J dropped 8 bases, with 13 bases sitting between them. The CDR3 spans 14 residues. The CDR3 DNA sequence: TGTGCCAGCAGCCACTCCAGCAGGGGAGAAAAACTGTTTTTT. This gives the protein CASSHSSRGEKLFF.

This clone was recorded only once. The chain recombines TRBV5-1 with TRBJ2-3, with D unresolved. CDR3 length equals 14 residues. V was shortened by 2 bases and J by 3 bases, with 10 bases between the two germline ends. Germline loops: CDR1 SGHRS, CDR2 YFSETQ. CDR3 nucleotide sequence: TGCGCCAGCAGCTTTGGGCAGGTTACAGATACGCAGTATTTT. It translates to CASSFGQVTDTQYF. Full variable domain (rest looked up from reference TRBV5-1 and TRBJ2-3): KAGVTQTPRYLIKTRGQQVTLSCSPISGHRSVSWYQQTPGQGLQFLFEYFSETQRNKGNFPGRFSGRQFSNSRSEMNVSTLELGDSALYLCASSFGQVTDTQYFGPGTRLTVL.

V gene TRBV11-2 combines with J gene TRBJ2-2, with unresolved D. Germline values: CDR1 SGHAT, CDR2 FQNNGV. This CDR3 comprises 12 residues. The CDR3 reads CVVGSNTGELFF. The CDR3 nucleotides read TGTGTGGTCGGCAGTAACACCGGGGAGCTGTTTTTT.

The rearrangement links TRBV7-9 to TRBJ1-2; 9 positions match TRBD1. V trimming: 5 bases; J trimming: 3 bases; junction bases outside the gene matches: 7. Germline-derived CDR1 and CDR2 are SEHNR and FQNEAQ (reference sequence). The CDR3 spans 15 residues. The CDR3 DNA sequence: TGTGCCAGCAGCCAGGACAGGGGAGAATACTATGGCTACACCTTC. Translated, it gives CASSQDRGEYYGYTF. The variable domain in full, completed from reference TRBV7-9 and TRBJ1-2, reads DTGVSQNPRHKITKRGQNVTFRCDPISEHNRLYWYRQTLGQGPEFLTYFQNEAQLEKSRLLSDRFSAERPKGSFSTLEIQRTEQGDSAMYLCASSQDRGEYYGYTFGSGTRLTVV.

This clone occurred a few times. The chain joins TRBV20-1 to TRBJ2-3; D unclear. CDR1 and CDR2 (germline): DFQATT, SNEGSKA (reference sequence). This CDR3 spans 9 amino acids. The V end lost 6 bases, the J end lost 6 bases, and 4 bases lay between the germline ends. The CDR3 here is CSAGDTQYF. The CDR3 nucleotides are TGCAGTGCAGGCGATACGCAGTATTTT.

The chain uses TRBV7-3 and TRBJ1-5; a weak D match, TRBD1 (6 bases). The V and J ends lost 0 bases and 3 bases respectively, with 9 bases between them. Per germline, CDR1 SGHTA and CDR2 FQGTGA. CDR3 length: 15 residues. In nucleotides, the CDR3 is TGTGCCAGCAGCTTAACTGGGGGCGACAATCAGCCCCAGCATTTT. Translating it yields CASSLTGGDNQPQHF.

The chain is built from TRBV19 and TRBJ1-2, with no clear D. V was trimmed by 7 bases and J by 0 bases, leaving 12 bases between them. CDR1 and CDR2 from the germline V gene are LNHDA and SQIVND (reference sequence). This CDR3 contains 14 residues. DNA for the CDR3: TGTGCCAGTACCCCTTCGGTGGCTAACTATGGCTACACCTTC. Its protein is CASTPSVANYGYTF.

The chain has TRBV4-3 and TRBJ1-5, with 9 bases aligning to TRBD1. Germline V lookup: CDR1 LGHNA, CDR2 YSLEER. The CDR3 loop spans 18 amino acids. The trim removed 4 bases at V and 4 bases at J, leaving 14 bases unmatched. The CDR3 loop is CASSLWTGENSENQPQHF. The CDR3 DNA sequence: TGCGCCAGCAGCCTGTGGACAGGGGAAAATTCCGAGAATCAGCCCCAGCATTTT.

A few counts support this clone. The chain joins TRBV6-2 or TRBV6-3 to TRBJ2-7; 12 bases map to TRBD2. The CDR3 has 15 amino acids. The V and J ends lost 7 bases and 4 bases, in that order; junction bases with no gene match: 8. CDR1 and CDR2 from the germline V gene are MNHEY and SVGEGT. Here the CDR3 reads CASTPLAGGGYEQYF. CDR3 in DNA: TGTGCCAGCACCCCACTAGCGGGAGGAGGGTACGAGCAGTACTTC.

The chain uses TRBV14 and TRBJ1-4, with D possibly matching TRBD1 (6 bases). V was cut by 6 bases and J by 7 bases, with 15 bases left in between. CDR1 is SGHDN, CDR2 FVKESK, per germline. This CDR3 contains 14 residues. The CDR3 spells CASRTGGASEKLFF. The CDR3 nucleotides are TGTGCCAGCAGGACGGGGGGCGCGAGTGAAAAACTGTTTTTT.

The V call is TRBV6-2 or TRBV6-3, the J call TRBJ1-5; 10 nucleotides agree with TRBD1. CDR1 is MNHEY, CDR2 SVGEGT, per germline. V dropped 2 bases and J dropped 6; count of bases not matched to a gene: 4. The CDR3 runs to 15 residues. Here the CDR3 DNA reads TGTGCCAGCAGTTACGGGGACAGGGGCAGTCAGCCCCAGCATTTT. This gives the protein CASSYGDRGSQPQHF.

This rearrangement joins TRBV19 to TRBJ1-5, with TRBD1 as a possible D gene (5 bases). The CDR3 sequence is 20 residues long. CDR1 and CDR2 from the germline V gene are LNHDA and SQIVND (reference sequence). The germline V and J ends were trimmed by 4 bases and 3 bases, with 28 bases remaining between them. CDR3 bases: TGTGCCAGTAGTAAAGTTCGGCTTGGTCCGGGACCTAGAATCAATCAGCCCCAGCATTTT. Translated, it gives CASSKVRLGPGPRINQPQHF.

The rearrangement uses TRBV5-1 and TRBJ1-1; 7 bases are shared with TRBD1. V shed 5 bases and J 4 bases; nucleotides not matched to a gene: 8. From germline, CDR1 is SGHRS and CDR2 YFSETQ. The CDR3 extends over 14 amino acids. DNA of the CDR3: TGCGCCAGCAGAGACAGGGTGTTAGGCACTGAAGCTTTCTTT. Translating it yields CASRDRVLGTEAFF.

CDR3 sequence: CASSYLAGVSGELFF. CDR3 DNA: TGTGCCAGCAGTTACTTAGCGGGAGTCTCCGGGGAGCTGTTTTTT. This rearrangement joins TRBV6-2 or TRBV6-3 to TRBJ2-2, with 9 bases aligning to TRBD2. This CDR3 region has 15 residues. CDR1 is MNHEY, CDR2 SVGEGT, per germline. V lost 1 base to trimming and J lost 6 bases; unmatched junction nucleotides: 3.

The J gene is TRBJ1-2, the V gene TRBV4-1, with TRBD1 matching 7 bases. The length of the CDR3 is 16 residues. Looked up from germline, CDR1 is MGHRA and CDR2 is YSYEKL. Germline trimming cut 3 bases from V and 5 bases from J; bases unmatched to any gene: 12. The CDR3 DNA is TGCGCCAGCAGCCATCCAGGGACAGAGATAAATTATGGCTACACCTTC. Protein: CASSHPGTEINYGYTF.

This sequence joins TRBV7-2 and TRBJ1-2; D remains ambiguous. There are 14 residues in the CDR3. The V end lost 5 bases, the J end lost 0 bases, and 10 bases lay between the germline ends. The germline V gene encodes CDR1 SGHTA and CDR2 FQGNSA. DNA of the CDR3: TGTGCCAGCAGCCCTGGGCAGACTAACTATGGCTACACCTTC. Translating gives CASSPGQTNYGYTF.

V is TRBV5-4 and J is TRBJ2-1, with TRBD1 as a possible D gene (5 bases). There are 13 residues in the CDR3. V lost 6 bases and J 9 bases, leaving 16 bases between the germline ends. Germline V lookup: CDR1 SGHNT, CDR2 YYREEE (reference sequence). The CDR3 sequence is CASTPGAYGEQFF. CDR3 sequence (DNA): TGTGCCAGCACCCCTGGGGCGTACGGTGAGCAGTTCTTC.

The chain couples TRBV12-3 or TRBV12-4 to TRBJ2-1; the D is unclear. V shed 2 bases and J shed 3 bases, with 5 bases lying between them. This CDR3 spans 13 amino acids. CDR3 DNA sequence: TGTGCCAGCAGTTTATCCAGCTACAATGAGCAGTTCTTC. Amino acids: CASSLSSYNEQFF.

This clone occurred once. V usage is TRBV5-1 and J usage is TRBJ2-3, with D maybe TRBD2 (5 bases). Germline assignment: CDR1 SGHRS and CDR2 YFSETQ. V was trimmed by 4 bases and J by 9 bases, leaving 15 bases between them. The CDR3 spans 13 residues. The CDR3 DNA reads TGCGCCAGCAGCGTCGGTGAAGGAGGCACGCAGTATTTT. Amino acids: CASSVGEGGTQYF.

The chain links TRBV19 to TRBJ2-2; unclear D gene. V shed 3 bases and J shed 3 bases, with 17 bases lying between them. In germline, CDR1 is LNHDA, CDR2 SQIVND (reference sequence). The CDR3 covers 17 residues. Here the CDR3 reads CASSIPPTSSDTGELFF. DNA for the CDR3: TGTGCCAGTAGTATCCCCCCGACGAGCAGTGACACCGGGGAGCTGTTTTTT.

The V and J genes are TRBV11-2 and TRBJ2-7, with a possible D match to TRBD1 (5 bases). V was pared by 1 base and J by 2 bases, with 12 bases between. Germline V gene data show CDR1 as SGHAT and CDR2 as FQNNGV. This CDR3 spans 15 amino acids. The CDR3 nucleotides are TGTGCCAGCAGCTTAGGGTCACAGGCTGCCTACGAGCAGTACTTC. Translating gives CASSLGSQAAYEQYF. Combining the CDR3 with reference TRBV11-2 and TRBJ2-7 gives the whole variable domain EAGVAQSPRYKIIEKRQSVAFWCNPISGHATLYWYQQILGQGPKLLIQFQNNGVVDDSQLPKDRFSAERLKGVDSTLKIQPAKLEDSAVYLCASSLGSQAAYEQYFGPGTRLTVT.

There are a few counts of this clone. The rearrangement uses TRBV5-4 and TRBJ2-1, with 7 bases matching TRBD1. The V gene end was trimmed by 0 bases and the J gene end by 4 bases; junction bases not matched to a gene: 7. The length of the CDR3 is 16 residues. CDR1 and CDR2 from the germline V gene are SGHNT and YYREEE (reference sequence). The chain's CDR3 is CASSLEYRGSYNEQFF. The CDR3 nucleotides read TGTGCCAGCAGCTTGGAGTACAGGGGCTCATACAATGAGCAGTTCTTC.

The chain has TRBV2 and TRBJ1-5, with a tentative D call TRBD1 (6 bases). The germline V gene encodes CDR1 SNHLY and CDR2 FYNNEI. The CDR3 covers 14 residues. The V gene lost 6 bases and the J gene lost 4 bases, with 13 bases spanning the gap. The CDR3 sequence is CASRKEQGNQPQHF. The CDR3 DNA reads as TGTGCCAGCAGAAAAGAACAGGGAAATCAGCCCCAGCATTTT. Together with reference TRBV2 and TRBJ1-5, the CDR3 gives the full variable domain: EPEVTQTPSHQVTQMGQEVILRCVPISNHLYFYWYRQILGQKVEFLVSFYNNEISEKSEIFDDQFSVERPDGSNFTLKIRSTKLEDSAMYFCASRKEQGNQPQHFGDGTRLSIL.

The gene calls are TRBV5-1 and TRBJ1-1; D is unclear. The CDR3 extends over 13 amino acids. V was cut by 4 bases and J by 1 base, with 8 bases left in between. Germline CDR1 reads SGHRS; CDR2 reads YFSETQ. CDR3 in amino acids: CASSVGKNTEAFF. DNA for the CDR3: TGCGCCAGCAGCGTAGGGAAGAACACTGAAGCTTTCTTT.

The chain uses TRBV28 and TRBJ2-7; D is unresolved. CDR3 size: 11 residues. Trimming pared 6 bases from V and 2 bases from J, leaving 5 bases between. The V gene's germline CDR1 is MDHEN and CDR2 SYDVKM. The CDR3 nucleotides read TGTGCCAGCAGCCTCACCTACGAGCAGTACTTC. This codes for CASSLTYEQYF.

This clone occurred once. The chain is built from TRBV5-6 and TRBJ2-7; D tentatively reads TRBD1 or TRBD2 (5 bases each). CDR1 and CDR2 from the germline V gene are SGHDT and YYEEEE. The CDR3 loop spans 13 amino acids. The V end was cut by 2 bases, the J end by 4 bases, with 10 bases between. The CDR3 reads CASSFGREYEQYF. DNA of the CDR3: TGTGCCAGCAGCTTTGGCAGGGAGTACGAGCAGTACTTC.

This chain joins TRBV19 and TRBJ1-6; D is ambiguous. Trimming pared 5 bases from V and 3 bases from J, leaving 5 bases between. The length of the CDR3 is 13 residues. CDR1 and CDR2 from the germline V gene are LNHDA and SQIVND (reference sequence). The CDR3 bases are TGTGCCAGTAGTGAGATCTATAATTCACCCCTCCACTTT. Translated, it gives CASSEIYNSPLHF.